This TCR beta chain was obtained from a study of CD8+ T cells in alopecia areata. Findings and limits, study-wide: Scalp sequencing captures resident alphabeta T cells of normal skin too. Mice showed TCR sharing more clearly than patients did, possibly owing to HLA. Especially in alopecia totalis/universalis, lesional scalp showed greater clonality than normal scalp did.

Sequencing used cDNA as its template, made by extracting RNA and reverse transcribing it. The repertoire was sequenced with immunoSEQ multiplex PCR; TCRdb's copy has only in-frame clones and lacks some. The profile shows 2,000 to 3,000 clones, approximately 71% of them singletons. The CDR3 spans 16 residues. Germline V gives CDR1 LGHNA, CDR2 YNFKEQ. Trimming took 4 bases from V and 3 from J, leaving 16 bases between them. Regarding this clone: No antigen is known for it.

V is TRBV4-2 and J is TRBJ2-1; perhaps D is TRBD1 or TRBD2 (5 bases each). Sequences were obtained from skin. The origin of this receptor is a human donor in good health. CDR3 region: CASSPGRQSYYNEQFF. CDR3 DNA sequence: TGTGCCAGCAGCCCGGGGAGACAGAGCTACTACAATGAGCAGTTCTTC.